This TCR beta chain was observed in a study of blood T cell repertoires in COVID-19. Study details: Material from acute and convalescent COVID-19 was sourced from the United States, Italy and Spain. Nucleic acid was either cDNA or gDNA, and it came from T cells, B-cell-depleted T cells, or PBMCs.

Authors' analysis steps: Amplifying reference gene primers gave estimates of nucleated cell counts. This table comes from immunoSEQ multiplex PCR, and its TCRdb copy is limited to in-frame clones, with some not included. For V, J and clone size, that table is used; D and trimming come from the DNA. The data show about 440,000 clones, roughly 91% seen once. This CDR3 contains 14 residues. V lost 4 bases to trimming and J lost 4 bases, with 11 bases between them. From germline, CDR1 is LNHDA and CDR2 SQIVND (reference sequence). This receptor was obtained from a woman in her twenties or thirties with acute or convalescent COVID-19. This chain connects TRBV19 to TRBJ1-3; D may be TRBD1 (5 bases). The sequencing input was peripheral blood. The CDR3, as DNA: TGTGCCAGTAGTACCGCGGGGCTCGGAAACACCATATATTTT. Its protein product is CASSTAGLGNTIYF.